Each of the 3 T cell receptor beta chains below was sequenced from the same sample in a study of T cells after posttransplantation cyclophosphamide. The repertoire was sequenced with immunoSEQ multiplex PCR; TCRdb's copy has only in-frame clones and lacks some. This sample comprises 42,000 or so clones, none seen once only. Input material: PBMCs. These receptors all stem from a woman aged 45-65 years in good health and a related stem cell transplant donor.

The rearrangement links TRBV29-1 to TRBJ2-7; TRBD2 agrees at 9 bases. Gene TRBJ2-1 matches the end of the DNA better, so the J call may be wrong. The CDR3 runs to 20 residues. Germline CDR1 and CDR2: SQVTM and ANQGSEA. This CDR3 reads CSVEGGVAGALSGSYNEQFF. The CDR3 DNA reads as TGCAGCGTTGAAGGCGGGGTAGCGGGGGCCCTCTCTGGTTCCTACAATGAGCAGTTCTTC.

This clone has at least ten counts. V gene TRBV5-1 combines with J gene TRBJ2-7; 8 nucleotides agree with TRBD1. CDR3 length equals 14 residues. The germline V gene has CDR1 SGHRS and CDR2 YFSETQ. Trimming cost V 4 bases and J 6 bases; bases outside gene matches: 9. The CDR3 spells CASSLSGQGSEQYF. The CDR3 nucleotides read TGCGCCAGCAGCCTTTCCGGACAGGGAAGCGAGCAGTACTTC.

In this sample, this clone turned up many times. The chain recombines TRBV5-1 with TRBJ2-6; D is possibly TRBD1 (5 bases). V lost 0 bases, J lost 0 bases, and 10 bases lay in between. CDR3 size: 17 residues. The germline V gene encodes CDR1 SGHRS and CDR2 YFSETQ. CDR3 protein: CASSLEAGLSGANVLTF. The CDR3 DNA reads TGCGCCAGCAGCTTGGAGGCAGGGCTCTCTGGGGCCAACGTCCTGACTTTC.